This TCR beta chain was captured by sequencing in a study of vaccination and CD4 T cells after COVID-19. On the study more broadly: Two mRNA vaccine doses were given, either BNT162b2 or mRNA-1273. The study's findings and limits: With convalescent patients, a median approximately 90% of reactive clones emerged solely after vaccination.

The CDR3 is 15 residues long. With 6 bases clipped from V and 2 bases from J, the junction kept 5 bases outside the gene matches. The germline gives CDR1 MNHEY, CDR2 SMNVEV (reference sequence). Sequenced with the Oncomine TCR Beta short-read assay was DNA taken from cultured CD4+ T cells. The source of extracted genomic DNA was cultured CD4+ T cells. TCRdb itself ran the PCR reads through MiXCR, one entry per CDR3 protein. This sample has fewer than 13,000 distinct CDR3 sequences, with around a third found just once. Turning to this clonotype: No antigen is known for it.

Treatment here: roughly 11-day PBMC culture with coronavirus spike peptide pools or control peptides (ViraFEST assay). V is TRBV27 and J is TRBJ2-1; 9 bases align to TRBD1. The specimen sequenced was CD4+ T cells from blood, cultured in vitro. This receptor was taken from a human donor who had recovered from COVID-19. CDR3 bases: TGTGCCAGCAGGCCGGGACAGGGTCCCTACAATGAGCAGTTCTTC. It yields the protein CASRPGQGPYNEQFF.